Listed below are T cell receptor beta chains from one sample, sequenced in a study of cytotoxic CD8 clonotypes in ibrutinib-treated CLL. Repertoires were generated with immunoSEQ multiplex PCR, while TCRdb's copy carries only in-frame clones and drops some. There are some 200,000 clones in the sample; around 70% occur only once, and more than 4.5% lies in the top ten. Sequencing was performed on PBMCs, taken after 12 months of ibrutinib treatment. The receptors originated from a human donor with chronic lymphocytic leukemia. The CDR3 runs from the conserved cysteine through the conserved F or W. D genes are given only for firm matches. Not all rows give a size; the values are once, few, many and, for expanded clones, a class.

j_call v_call d_call clone_size cdr3_aa cdr3_nt
TRBJ1-1 TRBV2 NA NA CASSGRENTEAFF TGTGCCAGCAGTGGACGGGAGAACACTGAAGCTTTCTTT
TRBJ2-5 TRBV2 TRBD2 few CASRLSGGETQYF TGTGCCAGCAGACTTAGCGGGGGGGAGACCCAGTACTTC
TRBJ2-1 TRBV6-5 TRBD1 once CASRRDRGDNEQFF TGTGCCAGCAGGCGGGACAGGGGGGACAATGAGCAGTTCTTC
TRBJ2-3 TRBV7-3 TRBD1 NA CASTQTGVLRDTQYF TGTGCCAGCACCCAAACAGGGGTCCTCCGGGATACGCAGTATTTT
TRBJ2-7 TRBV21-1 NA NA CASSKDAGGSYEQYF TGTGCCAGCAGCAAAGACGCGGGCGGCTCCTACGAGCAGTACTTC
TRBJ2-2 TRBV29-1 TRBD1 few CSVELGQGATGELFF TGCAGCGTTGAGCTAGGACAGGGGGCGACCGGGGAGCTGTTTTTT
TRBJ1-6 TRBV5-1 NA few CASSPTGARDSPLHF TGCGCCAGCAGCCCGACGGGGGCTAGGGATTCACCCCTCCACTTT
TRBJ2-7 TRBV30 NA NA CACWSVDSYEQYF TGTGCCTGCTGGTCCGTGGACTCGTACGAGCAGTACTTC
TRBJ2-7 TRBV19 TRBD2 once CASSRVSGRSLYEQYF TGTGCCAGTAGTAGGGTTAGCGGGAGAAGTCTCTACGAGCAGTACTTC
TRBJ1-4 TRBV6-5 NA NA CASTPGKATNEKLFF TGTGCCAGCACCCCAGGGAAGGCAACTAATGAAAAACTGTTTTTT
TRBJ2-1 TRBV7-2 NA NA CASSLGEQFF TGTGCCAGCAGCTTGGGTGAGCAGTTCTTC
TRBJ2-7 TRBV28 NA NA CASSFNRKGYEQYF TGTGCCAGCAGTTTTAACCGCAAGGGCTACGAGCAGTACTTC
TRBJ2-2 TRBV7-9 TRBD1 NA CASSFRTGVAGELFF TGTGCCAGCAGCTTCCGGACAGGAGTGGCCGGGGAGCTGTTTTTT
TRBJ1-5 TRBV7-9 TRBD1 NA CASSPTDRGSGQPQHF TGTGCCAGCAGCCCAACGGACAGGGGGTCTGGGCAGCCCCAGCATTTT
TRBJ1-5 TRBV6-6 NA NA CASSPGGNQPQHF TGTGCCAGCAGCCCGGGGGGCAATCAGCCCCAGCATTTT
TRBJ2-5 TRBV5-1 NA NA CASSLRGPGETQYF TGCGCCAGCAGCTTGCGGGGGCCGGGTGAGACCCAGTACTTC
TRBJ2-3 TRBV9 NA NA CASSVGDLDTQYF TGTGCCAGCAGCGTAGGTGATCTAGATACGCAGTATTTT
TRBJ2-5 TRBV5-1 TRBD1 NA CASSDRGLDQETQYF TGCGCCAGCAGCGACAGGGGGCTCGATCAAGAGACCCAGTACTTC
TRBJ2-1 TRBV7-2 NA few CASSYLGQYNEQFF TGTGCCAGCAGCTATCTCGGACAGTACAATGAGCAGTTCTTC
TRBJ2-1 TRBV4-3 NA NA CASSRIVGGGTNEQFF TGCGCCAGCAGCCGCATAGTGGGAGGGGGAACCAATGAGCAGTTCTTC
TRBJ1-5 TRBV28 TRBD1 NA CASSYFGIRGQSNQPQHF TGTGCCAGCAGTTATTTCGGGATTAGGGGGCAGAGCAATCAGCCCCAGCATTTT
TRBJ2-2 TRBV6-5 NA NA CASSERRVPIF TGTGCCAGCAGTGAGCGCCGGGTCCCGATTTTT
TRBJ1-1 TRBV18 NA NA CASSPRPGEALNTEAFF TGTGCCAGCTCACCAAGGCCAGGGGAGGCTCTGAACACTGAAGCTTTCTTT
TRBJ2-7 TRBV7-9 NA NA CASSSVSGYEQYF TGTGCCAGCAGCTCGGTTTCAGGCTACGAGCAGTACTTC
TRBJ2-7 TRBV2 TRBD1 NA CASSGTGGEGF TGTGCCAGCAGTGGGACAGGGGGCGAGGGTTTC
TRBJ2-7 TRBV13 TRBD2 NA CASSLVLVGTSDHEQYF TGTGCCAGCAGCTTAGTCTTAGTCGGGACTAGCGACCACGAGCAGTACTTC
TRBJ1-2 TRBV30 NA NA CAWSNPWEGANYGYTF TGTGCCTGGAGTAACCCATGGGAGGGAGCTAACTATGGCTACACCTTC
TRBJ1-5 TRBV4-2 NA NA CASSQGAGHNQPQHF TGTGCCAGCAGCCAAGGGGCAGGACACAATCAGCCCCAGCATTTT